The TCR beta chain described here comes from a study of shared clonotypes between healthy human individuals. J lost 2 bases, V lost 4 bases, and 6 bases had no gene match. The germline gives CDR1 LNHDA, CDR2 SQIVND (reference sequence). This CDR3 is built from 15 residues. At deep level, the assay was performed. The protocol was immunoSEQ multiplex PCR, while the TCRdb copy is restricted to in-frame clones and leaves out a portion. This table holds about 460,000 clones, 70% to 80% found once. The V and J genes are TRBV19 and TRBJ2-3; TRBD2 aligns across 7 bases. The sample comprised PBMCs. The source of this sequence is a woman in her forties in good health. Some clones in this sample may be carry-over from other donors' samples. The CDR3 protein is CASSRGGRITDTQYF. In DNA form, the CDR3 reads TGTGCCAGTAGTAGGGGGGGACGGATCACAGATACGCAGTATTTT.